Each of the 21 T cell receptor beta chains below was sequenced from the same sample in a study of blood T cell repertoires in COVID-19. This table comes from immunoSEQ multiplex PCR, and its TCRdb copy is limited to in-frame clones, with some not included. This sample has roughly 47,000 clones, with roughly 85% found just once. Sample: peripheral blood. The receptors originated from an older woman with acute or convalescent COVID-19.

This chain uses TRBV7-2 with TRBJ1-2, with D possibly matching TRBD1 (5 bases). Deletions cut 3 bases from V and 7 bases from J, with 18 bases between. CDR3 length equals 15 residues. Germline V gene lookup returns CDR1 SGHTA and CDR2 FQGNSA. In nucleotides, the CDR3 is TGTGCCAGCAGCTTTCAAGACTCCCAGGGCTTTGGCTACACCTTC. Its protein product is CASSFQDSQGFGYTF.

This chain uses TRBV6-2 or TRBV6-3 with TRBJ2-2; 11 nucleotides agree with TRBD2. This CDR3 comprises 16 residues. V was pared by 2 bases and J by 2 bases, with 1 base of the junction left unmatched. CDR1 and CDR2 from the germline V gene are MNHEY and SVGEGT. The CDR3 sequence: CASSYGTSGNTGELFF. DNA for the CDR3: TGTGCCAGCAGTTACGGGACTAGCGGTAACACCGGGGAGCTGTTTTTT.

This clone was picked up one time. The rearrangement joins TRBV14 to TRBJ2-7; 15 positions agree with TRBD2. Trimming removed 0 bases from V and 3 bases from J; junction bases left unmatched: 12. The germline V gene has CDR1 SGHDN and CDR2 FVKESK. The CDR3 is 20 amino acids. CDR3 nucleotide sequence: TGTGCCAGCAGCCAAGATAATGCCGGGACTAGCGGGAGGACCCACTACGAGCAGTACTTC. This codes for CASSQDNAGTSGRTHYEQYF.

V and J are TRBV28 and TRBJ1-3; the D gene is possibly TRBD1 (5 bases). V lost 2 bases to trimming and J lost 4 bases, with 15 bases between them. This CDR3 is built from 16 residues. Germline V gives CDR1 MDHEN, CDR2 SYDVKM. CDR3 sequence reads: CASSLRGRTTGNTIYF. CDR3 sequence (DNA): TGTGCCAGCAGTTTAAGGGGTCGGACAACCGGAAACACCATATATTTT.

This clone has just one count. The chain is built from TRBV29-1 and TRBJ1-2; the D gene is possibly TRBD1 (6 bases). The CDR3 runs to 13 residues. Germline V CDR1 and CDR2: SQVTM, ANQGSEA. V lost 4 bases, J lost 3 bases, and 12 bases lay in between. DNA for the CDR3: TGCAGCGTTGGGGGGGGCAGCTACTATGGCTACACCTTC. Translated: CSVGGGSYYGYTF.

CDR3 protein: CASSLLPLGQGAYEQYF. DNA for the CDR3: TGTGCCAGCAGCCTCCTTCCCTTGGGACAGGGGGCCTACGAGCAGTACTTC. The V call is TRBV4-2, the J call TRBJ2-7; 11 nucleotides agree with TRBD1. V gave up 4 bases and J gave up 2 bases; unmatched junction bases: 10. Germline loops: CDR1 LGHNA, CDR2 YNFKEQ. The CDR3 extends over 17 amino acids.

This clone has just one count. The V call is TRBV7-8, the J call TRBJ2-1, with D perhaps matching TRBD2 (6 bases). Germline CDR1 SGHVS, CDR2 FQNEAQ. The ends were cut back, 6 bases at V and 7 bases at J, with 10 bases in the middle. The CDR3 contains 12 residues. The CDR3 DNA follows: TGTGCCAGCAGGATACGGGGGAATGAGCAGTTCTTC. Its translation is CASRIRGNEQFF.

The J gene is TRBJ1-2, the V gene TRBV4-1; the D gene is possibly TRBD1 (6 bases). CDR1 is MGHRA and CDR2 is YSYEKL in the germline V gene. Between the trimmed V and J ends, which lost 2 bases and 2 bases, there was a span of 12 bases. This CDR3 comprises 15 residues. CDR3 sequence reads: CASSQPTTGNYGYTF. The CDR3 DNA follows: TGCGCCAGCAGCCAACCTACCACAGGGAACTATGGCTACACCTTC.

J is TRBJ2-2 and V is TRBV19; D might be TRBD2 (5 bases). Germline lookup yields CDR1 LNHDA and CDR2 SQIVND (reference sequence). The CDR3 is made up of 15 amino acids. V was trimmed by 2 bases and J by 0 bases, leaving 7 bases between them. CDR3 coding DNA: TGTGCCAGTAGTATAACGGGAACGAACACCGGGGAGCTGTTTTTT. The encoded protein is CASSITGTNTGELFF.

In its sample, this clone was seen once. The rearrangement joins TRBV4-3 to TRBJ2-3, with TRBD2 identical over 11 bases. The CDR3 is 17 amino acids. In germline, CDR1 is LGHNA, CDR2 YSLEER. The V segment lost 0 bases and the J segment 3 bases; nucleotides outside the gene matches: 5. In nucleotides, the CDR3 is TGCGCCAGCAGCCAAGAACCCCGACTAGCGGGAACAGATACGCAGTATTTT. Its protein product is CASSQEPRLAGTDTQYF.

This rearrangement joins TRBV28 to TRBJ1-3; 8 nucleotides agree with TRBD1. The CDR3 runs to 15 residues. Germline CDR1 is MDHEN and CDR2 is SYDVKM. Trimming removed 8 bases from V and 8 bases from J; junction bases left unmatched: 14. CDR3 loop: CASCAQTGVGDTIYF. CDR3 nucleotides: TGTGCCAGCTGTGCCCAGACAGGGGTAGGAGACACCATATATTTT.

Points on this clone: The junction departs from germline at one end; a sequencing error may be responsible. CDR3 DNA sequence: TGTGCCAGCATACCCCTGGGGGGGATGGCCCCGGACTTC. Translated, it gives CASIPLGGMAPDF. The J gene is TRBJ2-5, the V gene TRBV7-9; 7 positions agree with TRBD2. Germline-derived CDR1 and CDR2 are SEHNR and FQNEAQ (reference sequence). The CDR3 has 13 residues.

The CDR3 DNA follows: TGTGCCAGCAGCTTAGCGGTCCTTCGCCCCGGCAATGAGCAGTTCTTC. Amino acids: CASSLAVLRPGNEQFF. This rearrangement joins TRBV7-8 to TRBJ2-1; D ambiguous. The V and J ends lost 0 bases and 6 bases respectively, with 15 bases between them. The germline gives CDR1 SGHVS, CDR2 FQNEAQ. This CDR3 comprises 16 residues.

The rearrangement uses TRBV9 and TRBJ2-7, with 11 bases matching TRBD1. The germline gives CDR1 SGDLS, CDR2 YYNGEE. With V trimmed by 3 bases and J by 4 bases, 6 bases remained unmatched. This CDR3 is built from 15 residues. The CDR3 nucleotides read TGTGCCAGCAGCGGGTGGGGGACAGGGGGATACGAGCAGTACTTC. Protein sequence: CASSGWGTGGYEQYF.

The chain has TRBV5-5 and TRBJ1-1; D might be TRBD1 (5 bases). The CDR3 has 12 residues. Trimming removed 5 bases from V and 4 bases from J, with 9 bases in between. Per germline, CDR1 SGHKS and CDR2 YYEKEE (reference sequence). CDR3 loop: CASSPTVTEAFF. The CDR3 DNA reads as TGTGCCAGCAGTCCGACAGTCACTGAAGCTTTCTTT.

The DNA for the CDR3 is TGCGCCAGCAGCTTGGCCGAGGGTAACACCGGGGAGCAGTACTTC. As protein: CASSLAEGNTGEQYF. V and J are TRBV5-1 and TRBJ2-7; TRBD2 is a possible D gene (5 bases). The length of the CDR3 is 15 residues. V lost 0 bases and J lost 7, with 17 bases in between. Germline CDR1 and CDR2: SGHRS and YFSETQ.

J is TRBJ2-7 and V is TRBV19; 8 nucleotides line up with TRBD1. The CDR3 spans 18 residues. With 5 bases clipped from V and 6 bases from J, the junction kept 21 bases outside the gene matches. In germline, CDR1 is LNHDA, CDR2 SQIVND (reference sequence). The CDR3 DNA follows: TGTGCCAGTAGTCAGGGACAGGTTGTCAGTAGCAGTTTAGTCGAGCAGTACTTC. This translates into CASSQGQVVSSSLVEQYF.

The V and J genes are TRBV24-1 and TRBJ2-6; D may be TRBD2 (5 bases). Germline assignment: CDR1 KGHDR and CDR2 SFDVKD. The CDR3 is made up of 15 amino acids. With 9 bases removed from V and 0 bases from J, the gap between germline ends came to 11 bases. The CDR3 DNA is TGTGCCACCGGGAGATCCGTCTCTGGGGCCAACGTCCTGACTTTC. It specifies CATGRSVSGANVLTF.

The chain combines TRBV9 with TRBJ1-2, with unresolved D. The ends were cut back, 1 base at V and 0 bases at J, with 4 bases in the middle. Germline V CDR1 and CDR2: SGDLS, YYNGEE. This CDR3 has 13 amino acids. CDR3 sequence (DNA): TGTGCCAGCAGCGTATCAGCTAACTATGGCTACACCTTC. This encodes CASSVSANYGYTF.

CDR3 DNA: TGTGCCAGCTCAGGCGGACAGGCCCGCCAAGAGACCCAGTACTTC. Its protein is CASSGGQARQETQYF. The rearrangement uses TRBV18 and TRBJ2-5; 7 bases are a match to TRBD1. In germline, CDR1 is KGHSH, CDR2 LQKENI. The CDR3 length is 15 residues. J was trimmed by 1 base and V by 5 bases; bases with no gene match: 7. Together with reference TRBV18 and TRBJ2-5, the CDR3 gives the full variable domain: NAGVMQNPRHLVRRRGQEARLRCSPMKGHSHVYWYRQLPEEGLKFMVYLQKENIIDESGMPKERFSAEFPKEGPSILRIQQVVRGDSAAYFCASSGGQARQETQYFGPGTRLLVL.

The V and J genes are TRBV6-5 and TRBJ1-5; perhaps TRBD1 as D (5 bases). Germline CDR1 MNHEY, CDR2 SVGAGI. V gave up 5 bases and J gave up 5 bases, with 16 bases separating them. The CDR3 length is 15 residues. For the CDR3, the DNA is TGTGCCAGCAGTCCAGGGAGGTTACAGGATCAGCCCCAGCATTTT. It specifies CASSPGRLQDQPQHF.